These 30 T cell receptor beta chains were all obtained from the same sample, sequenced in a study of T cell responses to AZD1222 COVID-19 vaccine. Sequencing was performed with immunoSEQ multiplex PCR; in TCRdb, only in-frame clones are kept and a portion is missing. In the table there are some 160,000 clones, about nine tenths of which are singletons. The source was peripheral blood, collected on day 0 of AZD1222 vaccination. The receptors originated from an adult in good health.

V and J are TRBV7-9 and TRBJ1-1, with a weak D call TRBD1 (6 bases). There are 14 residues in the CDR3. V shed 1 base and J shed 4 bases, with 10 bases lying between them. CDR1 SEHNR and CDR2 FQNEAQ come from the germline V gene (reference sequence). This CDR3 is CASSLGTAPTEAFF. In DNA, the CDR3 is TGTGCCAGCAGCTTAGGGACAGCTCCCACTGAAGCTTTCTTT.

CDR3 sequence reads: CASSRHTGYEQYF. In DNA, the CDR3 is TGTGCCAGCAGCAGGCACACAGGGTACGAGCAGTACTTC. This chain joins TRBV5-8 and TRBJ2-7; D may be TRBD1 (6 bases). This CDR3 region has 13 residues. Germline CDR1 is SGHTS and CDR2 is YDEGEE. V dropped 4 bases and J dropped 4 bases, with 12 bases sitting between them.

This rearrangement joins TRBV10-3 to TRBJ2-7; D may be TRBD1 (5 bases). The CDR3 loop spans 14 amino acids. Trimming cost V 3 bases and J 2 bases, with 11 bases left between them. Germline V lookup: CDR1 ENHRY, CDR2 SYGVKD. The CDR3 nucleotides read TGTGCCATCAGTGAAAGGGCCAGGGCCTACGAGCAGTACTTC. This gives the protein CAISERARAYEQYF.

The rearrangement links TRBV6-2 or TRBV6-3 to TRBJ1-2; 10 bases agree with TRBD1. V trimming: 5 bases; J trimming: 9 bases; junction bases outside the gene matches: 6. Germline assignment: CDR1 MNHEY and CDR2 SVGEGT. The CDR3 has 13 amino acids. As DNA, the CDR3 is TGTGCCAGCAGTCCGGGACAGGGGATTCGCTACACCTTC. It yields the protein CASSPGQGIRYTF.

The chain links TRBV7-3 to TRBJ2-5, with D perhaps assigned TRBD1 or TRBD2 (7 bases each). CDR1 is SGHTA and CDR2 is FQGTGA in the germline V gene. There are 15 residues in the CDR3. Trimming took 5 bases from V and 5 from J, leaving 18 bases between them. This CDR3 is CASSRQGGDWETQYF. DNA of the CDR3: TGTGCCAGCAGCCGACAGGGAGGGGATTGGGAGACCCAGTACTTC.

The DNA for the CDR3 is TGTGCCAGCAGCAAAATGGCTCCGGGACTAGAACCAAATGAGCAGTTCTTC. This codes for CASSKMAPGLEPNEQFF. This chain connects TRBV21-1 to TRBJ2-1; the table's TRBD2 call for D was not verified on the DNA. TRBV21-1 is a listed pseudogene. The CDR3 sequence is 17 residues long.

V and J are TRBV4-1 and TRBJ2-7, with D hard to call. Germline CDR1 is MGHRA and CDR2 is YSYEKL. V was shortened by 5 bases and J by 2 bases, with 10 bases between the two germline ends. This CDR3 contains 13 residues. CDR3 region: CASSAGFTYEQYF. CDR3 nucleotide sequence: TGCGCCAGCAGCGCTGGGTTTACCTACGAGCAGTACTTC.

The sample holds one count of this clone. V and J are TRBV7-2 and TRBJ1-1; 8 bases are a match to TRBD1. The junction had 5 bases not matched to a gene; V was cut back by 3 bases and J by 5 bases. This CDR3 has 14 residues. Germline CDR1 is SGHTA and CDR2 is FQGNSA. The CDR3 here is CASSFGQGGTEAFF. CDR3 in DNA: TGTGCCAGCAGCTTCGGACAGGGCGGTACTGAAGCTTTCTTT.

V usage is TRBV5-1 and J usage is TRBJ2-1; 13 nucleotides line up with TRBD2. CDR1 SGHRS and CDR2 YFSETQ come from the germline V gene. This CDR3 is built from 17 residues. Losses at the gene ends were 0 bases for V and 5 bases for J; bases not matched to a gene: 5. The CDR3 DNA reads TGCGCCAGCAGCTTGGGACCGACTAGCGGGGGGAACAATGAGCAGTTCTTC. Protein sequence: CASSLGPTSGGNNEQFF.

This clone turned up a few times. The CDR3 loop is CASRDLIQGNTEAFF. The CDR3 DNA reads as TGTGCCAGCCGCGACCTAATACAGGGGAACACTGAAGCTTTCTTT. The chain carries TRBV18 and TRBJ1-1; D is perhaps TRBD1 (6 bases). Germline CDR1 is KGHSH and CDR2 is LQKENI. The V end lost 8 bases, the J end lost 1 base, and 17 bases lay between the germline ends. This CDR3 has 15 residues.

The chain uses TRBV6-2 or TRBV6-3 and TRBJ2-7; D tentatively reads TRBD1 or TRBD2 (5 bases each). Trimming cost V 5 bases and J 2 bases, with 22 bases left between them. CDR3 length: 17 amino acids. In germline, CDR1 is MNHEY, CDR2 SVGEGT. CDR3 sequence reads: CASSNLTLGRLTYEQYF. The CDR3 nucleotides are TGTGCCAGCAGTAACCTTACCTTGGGACGCCTGACCTACGAGCAGTACTTC.

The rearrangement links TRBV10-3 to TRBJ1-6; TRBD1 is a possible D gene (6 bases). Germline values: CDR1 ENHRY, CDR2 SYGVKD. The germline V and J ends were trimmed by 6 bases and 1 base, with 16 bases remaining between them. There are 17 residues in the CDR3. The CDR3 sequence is CAISPWDKESYNSPLHF. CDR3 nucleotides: TGTGCCATCAGCCCCTGGGACAAGGAGTCCTATAATTCACCCCTCCACTTT.

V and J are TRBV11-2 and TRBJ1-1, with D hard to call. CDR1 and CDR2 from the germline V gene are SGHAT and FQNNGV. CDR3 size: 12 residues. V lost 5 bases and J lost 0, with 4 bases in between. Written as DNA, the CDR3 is TGTGCCAGCAGCCCAGTGAACACTGAAGCTTTCTTT. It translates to CASSPVNTEAFF.

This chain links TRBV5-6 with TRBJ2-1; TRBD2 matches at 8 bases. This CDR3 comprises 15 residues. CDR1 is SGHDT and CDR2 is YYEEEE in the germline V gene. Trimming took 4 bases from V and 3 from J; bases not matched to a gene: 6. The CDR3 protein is CASSRPGGLYNEQFF. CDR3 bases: TGTGCCAGCAGCCGCCCGGGGGGGCTCTACAATGAGCAGTTCTTC.

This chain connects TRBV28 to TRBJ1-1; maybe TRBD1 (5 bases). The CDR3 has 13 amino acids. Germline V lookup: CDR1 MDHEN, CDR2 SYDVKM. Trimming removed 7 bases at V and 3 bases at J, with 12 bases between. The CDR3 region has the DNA TGTGCCAGCACTTTTCGGGGGTACACTGAAGCTTTCTTT. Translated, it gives CASTFRGYTEAFF.

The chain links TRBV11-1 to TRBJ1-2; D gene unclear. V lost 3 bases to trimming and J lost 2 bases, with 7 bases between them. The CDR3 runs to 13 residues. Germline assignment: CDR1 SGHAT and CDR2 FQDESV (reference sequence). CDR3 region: CASSFGQNYGYTF. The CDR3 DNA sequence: TGTGCCAGCAGCTTCGGGCAGAACTATGGCTACACCTTC.

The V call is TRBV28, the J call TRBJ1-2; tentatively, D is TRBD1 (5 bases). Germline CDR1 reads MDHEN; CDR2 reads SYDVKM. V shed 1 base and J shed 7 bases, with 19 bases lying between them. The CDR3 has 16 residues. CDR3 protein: CASSLYPGQGEGGYTF. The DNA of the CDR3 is TGTGCCAGCAGTTTATACCCTGGCCAGGGAGAAGGTGGCTACACCTTC.

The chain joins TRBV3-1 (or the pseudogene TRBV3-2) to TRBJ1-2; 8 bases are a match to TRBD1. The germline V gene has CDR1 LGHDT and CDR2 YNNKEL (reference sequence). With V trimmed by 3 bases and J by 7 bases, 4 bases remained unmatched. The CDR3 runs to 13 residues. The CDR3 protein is CASSQPQGGGYTF. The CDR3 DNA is TGTGCCAGCAGCCAGCCACAGGGGGGTGGCTACACCTTC.

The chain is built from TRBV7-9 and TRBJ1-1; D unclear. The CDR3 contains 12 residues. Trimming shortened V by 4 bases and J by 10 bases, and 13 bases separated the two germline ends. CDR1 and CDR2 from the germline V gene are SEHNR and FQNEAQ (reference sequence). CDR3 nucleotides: TGTGCCAGCAGCTCGGGCACCGCTGTAGCTTTCTTT. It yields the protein CASSSGTAVAFF. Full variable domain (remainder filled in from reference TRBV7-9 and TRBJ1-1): DTGVSQNPRHKITKRGQNVTFRCDPISEHNRLYWYRQTLGQGPEFLTYFQNEAQLEKSRLLSDRFSAERPKGSFSTLEIQRTEQGDSAMYLCASSSGTAVAFFGQGTRLTVV.

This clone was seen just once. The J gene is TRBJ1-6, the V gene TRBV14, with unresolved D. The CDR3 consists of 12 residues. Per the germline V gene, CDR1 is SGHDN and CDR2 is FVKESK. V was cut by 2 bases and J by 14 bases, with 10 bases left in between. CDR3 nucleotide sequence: TGTGCCAGCAGCCAACCCCCTGGGGCCCTCCACTTT. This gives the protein CASSQPPGALHF. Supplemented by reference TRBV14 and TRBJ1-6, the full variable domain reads EAGVTQFPSHSVIEKGQTVTLRCDPISGHDNLYWYRRVMGKEIKFLLHFVKESKQDESGMPNNRFLAERTGGTYSTLKVQPAELEDSGVYFCASSQPPGALHFGNGTRLTVT.

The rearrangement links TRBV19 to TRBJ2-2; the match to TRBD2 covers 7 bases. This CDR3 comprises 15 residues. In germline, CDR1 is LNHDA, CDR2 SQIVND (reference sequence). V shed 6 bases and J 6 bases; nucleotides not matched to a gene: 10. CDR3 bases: TGTGCCAGTAGCGGCCTTTGGGGGGGAGCCGGGGAGCTGTTTTTT. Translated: CASSGLWGGAGELFF.

The CDR3 bases are TGCGCCAGCAGCTTGGGGCCCCGGGGGGAGATGAGTTCACCCCTCCACTTT. The encoded protein is CASSLGPRGEMSSPLHF. V gene TRBV5-1 combines with J gene TRBJ1-6; D perhaps matches TRBD1 (5 bases). Germline CDR1 SGHRS, CDR2 YFSETQ. The CDR3 runs 17 residues. The germline V and J ends were trimmed by 0 bases and 9 bases, with 19 bases remaining between them.

The CDR3 spells CASSLTGVLGNTEAFF. CDR3 DNA: TGTGCCAGCAGTCTCACAGGGGTTCTAGGGAACACTGAAGCTTTCTTT. The chain links TRBV28 to TRBJ1-1; TRBD1 agrees at 7 bases. Trimming took 5 bases from V and 1 from J; bases not matched to a gene: 10. Germline V gives CDR1 MDHEN, CDR2 SYDVKM. The length of the CDR3 is 16 residues.

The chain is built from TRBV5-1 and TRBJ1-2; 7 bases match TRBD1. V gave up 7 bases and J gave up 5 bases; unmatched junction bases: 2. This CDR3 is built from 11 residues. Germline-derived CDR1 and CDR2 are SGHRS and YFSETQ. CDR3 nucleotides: TGCGCCAGCTCGACAGGGTATGGCTACACCTTC. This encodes CASSTGYGYTF.

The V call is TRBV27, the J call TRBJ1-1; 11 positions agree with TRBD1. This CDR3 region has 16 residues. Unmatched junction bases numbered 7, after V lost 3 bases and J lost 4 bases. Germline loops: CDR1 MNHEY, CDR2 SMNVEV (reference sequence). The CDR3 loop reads CASSFITGTGGTEAFF. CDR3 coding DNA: TGTGCCAGCAGTTTCATAACCGGGACAGGGGGCACTGAAGCTTTCTTT.

CDR3 protein: CASSPVPDTEAFF. The CDR3 region has the DNA TGTGCCAGCTCACCAGTGCCGGACACTGAAGCTTTCTTT. This chain connects TRBV18 to TRBJ1-1; D is unclear. Looked up from germline, CDR1 is KGHSH and CDR2 is LQKENI. The CDR3 sequence is 13 residues long. V shed 2 bases and J shed 3 bases, with 7 bases lying between them.

The CDR3 region is CASSTPQDTQYF. CDR3 sequence (DNA): TGTGCCAGCAGTACTCCTCAGGATACGCAGTATTTT. The V gene is TRBV28, the J gene TRBJ2-3; no clear D. The CDR3 length is 12 residues. Germline assignment: CDR1 MDHEN and CDR2 SYDVKM. V gave up 5 bases and J gave up 6 bases, with 9 bases separating them.

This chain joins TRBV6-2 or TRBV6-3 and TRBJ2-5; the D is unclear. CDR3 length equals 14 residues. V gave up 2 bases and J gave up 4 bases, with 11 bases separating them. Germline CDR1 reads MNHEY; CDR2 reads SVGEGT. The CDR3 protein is CASSYGQRGETQYF. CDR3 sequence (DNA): TGTGCCAGCAGTTACGGTCAGCGAGGAGAGACCCAGTACTTC.

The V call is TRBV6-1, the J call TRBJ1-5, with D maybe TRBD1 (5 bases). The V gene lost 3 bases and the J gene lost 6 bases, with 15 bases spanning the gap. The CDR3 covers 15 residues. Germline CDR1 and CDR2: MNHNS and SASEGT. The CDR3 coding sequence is TGTGCCAGCAGTGATAGTCCAGGGACCATTCAGCCCCAGCATTTT. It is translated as CASSDSPGTIQPQHF.

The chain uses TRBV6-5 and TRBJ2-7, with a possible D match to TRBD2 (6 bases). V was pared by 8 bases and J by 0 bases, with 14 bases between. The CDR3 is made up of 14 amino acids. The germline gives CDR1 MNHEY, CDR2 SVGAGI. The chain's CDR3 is CASRSGPSSYEQYF. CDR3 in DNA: TGTGCCAGCCGTAGCGGACCGAGCTCCTACGAGCAGTACTTC.